Listed below are T cell receptor beta chains from one sample, sequenced in a study of OX40 agonist ivuxolimab in advanced cancers. This table comes from immunoSEQ multiplex PCR, and its TCRdb copy is limited to in-frame clones, with some not included. This repertoire shows 83,000 or so clones, about 86% found once; its top ten account for approximately 1.7%. The sequencing used CD4+ or CD8+ T cells sorted from blood, collected in a trial of the OX40 agonist ivuxolimab. These receptors all come from an adult with an advanced solid tumor such as melanoma, head and neck, liver or kidney cancer. Both conserved end residues are part of each CDR3. Fields, in order: clone size, J gene, V gene, D gene, CDR3 DNA, CDR3 protein. A D gene is named only where the DNA matches it firmly. Some rows mark clone size as missing; the rest say once, few, many or name a class of expanded clone.

once	TRBJ2-2	TRBV18	.	TGTGCCAGCTCACCGTCAGGGAAGAACACCGGGGAGCTGTTTTTT	CASSPSGKNTGELFF
.	TRBJ2-7	TRBV19	TRBD1	TGTGCCACCGGCTCGACAGGGGGCCCCTACGAGCAGTACTTC	CATGSTGGPYEQYF
.	TRBJ2-4	TRBV28	.	TGTGCCAGCAGGACGCAGGGAGGCAACATTCAGTACTTC	CASRTQGGNIQYF
.	TRBJ1-1	TRBV5-1	TRBD1	TGCGCCAGCAGCGGAAGGACAGGGCTGAACACTGAAGCTTTCTTT	CASSGRTGLNTEAFF
.	TRBJ2-5	TRBV2	TRBD1	TGTGCCAGCAGTGATGCCCGACAGGGGGCCTGGGAGACCCAGTACTTC	CASSDARQGAWETQYF
.	TRBJ1-5	TRBV5-5	.	TGTGCCAGCAGCTTGAACCCGACAGGTAGTAGCAATCAGCCCCAGCATTTT	CASSLNPTGSSNQPQHF
.	TRBJ1-4	TRBV11-2	.	TGTGCCAGCAGCTTAGATTCGAGGCTTAATGAAAAACTGTTTTTT	CASSLDSRLNEKLFF
once	TRBJ1-5	TRBV5-4	TRBD1	TGTGCCAGCAGCCGGGACAGGGGTCGCTCTCAGCCCCAGCATTTT	CASSRDRGRSQPQHF
.	TRBJ2-2	TRBV11-1	.	TGTGCCAGCAGCATGAGCACCGGGGAGCTGTTTTTT	CASSMSTGELFF
.	TRBJ1-5	TRBV7-2	.	TGTGCCAGCAGCACCTGGGATGATCAGCCCCAGCATTTT	CASSTWDDQPQHF
.	TRBJ1-2	TRBV5-5	.	TGTGCCAGCAGCATCGGGGGTCCCGGTGGCTACACCTTC	CASSIGGPGGYTF
once	TRBJ1-2	TRBV28	.	TGTGCCAGCAGTGCATCCTTCCGGGAGCGGCTTTATGGCTACACCTTC	CASSASFRERLYGYTF
.	TRBJ1-1	TRBV5-1	TRBD1	TGCGCCAGCAGCTTGGGGGGGACAGCTGAAGCTTTCTTT	CASSLGGTAEAFF
.	TRBJ1-6	TRBV19	.	TGTGCCAGCGCAGGAGTGAAGGACTCACCCCTCCACTTT	CASAGVKDSPLHF
.	TRBJ1-2	TRBV18	TRBD1	TGTGCCAGCTCACCAACAGGGGCCCTCTTCTATGGCTACACCTTC	CASSPTGALFYGYTF
.	TRBJ1-2	TRBV5-1	TRBD1	TGCGCCAGCAGCTCTGGACAGGGGAATCGAGCTAACTATGGCTACACCTTC	CASSSGQGNRANYGYTF